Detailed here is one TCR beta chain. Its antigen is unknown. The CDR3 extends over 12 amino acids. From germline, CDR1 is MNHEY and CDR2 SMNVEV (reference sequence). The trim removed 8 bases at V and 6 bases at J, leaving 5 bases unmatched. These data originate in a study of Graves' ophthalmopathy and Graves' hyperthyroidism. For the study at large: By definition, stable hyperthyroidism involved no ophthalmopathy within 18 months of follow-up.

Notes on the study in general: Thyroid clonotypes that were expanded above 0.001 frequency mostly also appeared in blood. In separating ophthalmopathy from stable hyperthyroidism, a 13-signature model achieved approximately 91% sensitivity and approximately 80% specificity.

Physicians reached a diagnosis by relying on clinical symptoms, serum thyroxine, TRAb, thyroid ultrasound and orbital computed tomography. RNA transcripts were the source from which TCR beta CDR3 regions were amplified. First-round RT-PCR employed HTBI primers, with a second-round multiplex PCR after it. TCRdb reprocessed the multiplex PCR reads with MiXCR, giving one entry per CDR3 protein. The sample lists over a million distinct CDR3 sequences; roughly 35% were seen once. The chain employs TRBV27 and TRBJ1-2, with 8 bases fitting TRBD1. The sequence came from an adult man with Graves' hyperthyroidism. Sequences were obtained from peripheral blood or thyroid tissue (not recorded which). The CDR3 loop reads CASRQGSDGYTF. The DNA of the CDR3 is TGTGCCAGCCGACAGGGGAGTGATGGCTACACCTTC.